This T cell receptor beta chain was identified during a study of PD-1 blockade in mismatch repair-deficient tumors. Study in general: Patients had around 12 mismatch repair-deficient cancer types, all previously treated and progressing.

Time point of the sample: roughly ten-day in vitro stimulation with candidate mutation-associated neoantigen peptide 1. A roughly eleven-day in vitro culture was run per each of several reactive peptides. Study outcomes and limitations: Three of seven peptides expanded clones, giving 110 to 150 unique blood TCRs.

The table came from immunoSEQ multiplex PCR; TCRdb's copy has only in-frame clones and leaves some out. Of around 9,200 clones listed, roughly nine tenths are singletons. To note about this clone: The target antigen is unknown.

The V gene lost 2 bases and the J gene lost 2 bases, with 10 bases spanning the gap. Germline V gene lookup returns CDR1 GTSNPN and CDR2 SVGIG (reference sequence). There are 13 residues in the CDR3. The chain has TRBV30 and TRBJ2-7, with no clear D. The clonotype originates from an adult with mismatch repair-deficient cancer. Source: cells cultured in vitro, taken from a patient treated with pembrolizumab. In nucleotides, the CDR3 is TGTGCCTGGAGTCCGAACGGTCCCTACGAGCAGTACTTC. Protein sequence: CAWSPNGPYEQYF.